Listed below are T cell receptor beta chains from one sample, sequenced in a study of T cells in Graves' hyperthyroidism and ophthalmopathy. One entry per CDR3 protein results from TCRdb running MiXCR on the multiplex PCR reads. The data show around 400,000 distinct CDR3 sequences, less than 15% seen once. The material sequenced was blood. These receptors were taken from a woman aged 18-29 years with Graves' hyperthyroidism. Both conserved end residues are part of each CDR3. The order of the fields is D gene, clone size, V gene, J gene, CDR3 protein, CDR3 DNA. D genes are given only for firm matches. Only some rows state a clone size, as once, few, many or a class for expanded clones.

NA,many,TRBV20-1,TRBJ1-1,CSAPGGGATEAFF,TGCAGTGCACCCGGAGGGGGGGCCACTGAAGCTTTCTTT
NA,many,TRBV7-2,TRBJ2-3,CASSLEWGGDTQYF,TGTGCCAGCAGCTTAGAATGGGGGGGCGATACGCAGTATTTT
TRBD1,many,TRBV2,TRBJ2-7,CASSFQGAGYEQYF,TGTGCCAGCAGTTTTCAGGGGGCTGGATACGAGCAGTACTTC
NA,many,TRBV20-1,TRBJ1-5,CSASSVGRNQPQHF,TGCAGTGCTAGTTCGGTGGGAAGAAATCAGCCCCAGCATTTT
TRBD1,many,TRBV20-1,TRBJ1-4,CSALPGGNEKLFF,TGCAGTGCTTTGCCAGGGGGGAATGAAAAACTGTTTTTT
NA,many,TRBV7-9,TRBJ2-7,CASSHTGRRIYEQYF,TGTGCCAGCAGCCATACGGGACGGAGGATCTACGAGCAGTACTTC
NA,many,TRBV20-1,TRBJ1-6,CSASRQAGSPLHF,TGCAGTGCTAGTCGGCAGGCGGGCTCACCCCTCCACTTT
NA,few,TRBV27,TRBJ2-7,CASKGLQSYEQYF,TGTGCCAGCAAAGGTCTACAGTCCTACGAGCAGTACTTC
TRBD1,many,TRBV7-9,TRBJ2-1,CASSYPGTGGGEQFF,TGTGCCAGCAGCTATCCCGGGACAGGGGGAGGTGAGCAGTTCTTC
TRBD2,many,TRBV20-1,TRBJ2-1,CSAPGTSGLNEQFF,TGCAGTGCTCCTGGGACTAGCGGGCTCAATGAGCAGTTCTTC
TRBD1,many,TRBV6-2/TRBV6-3,TRBJ2-4,CASSPHSTGLLTKNIQYF,TGTGCCAGCAGTCCACACTCGACAGGGTTATTGACCAAAAACATTCAGTACTTC
NA,few,TRBV30,TRBJ2-3,CAWSVNEEDTQYF,TGTGCCTGGAGTGTAAATGAGGAAGATACGCAGTATTTT
NA,few,TRBV6-2/TRBV6-3,TRBJ1-2,CASGLTTNYGYTF,TGTGCCAGCGGCCTGACTACTAACTATGGCTACACCTTC
NA,few,TRBV4-1,TRBJ2-6,CASSQGGGSTSGANVLTF,TGCGCCAGCAGCCAAGGAGGAGGGAGTACCTCTGGGGCCAACGTCCTGACTTTC
TRBD1,many,TRBV6-1,TRBJ2-6,CASSLQGADSGANVLTF,TGTGCCAGCAGTTTACAGGGGGCCGACTCTGGGGCCAACGTCCTGACTTTC
TRBD2,NA,TRBV6-6,TRBJ2-3,CASSYGRAGTDTQYF,TGTGCCAGCAGTTACGGGAGGGCCGGGACAGATACGCAGTATTTT
NA,NA,TRBV19,TRBJ2-5,CASSITGETQYF,TGTGCCAGTAGTATTACAGGAGAGACCCAGTACTTC
NA,many,TRBV29-1,TRBJ1-3,CSARGGDTIYF,TGCAGCGCCCGGGGGGGAGACACCATATATTTT
NA,many,TRBV13,TRBJ2-7,CASSSIDRTEQYF,TGTGCCAGCAGCTCGATCGACCGGACCGAGCAGTACTTC
NA,many,TRBV12-3/TRBV12-4,TRBJ1-1,CASSLDRNEAFF,TGTGCCAGCAGTCTCGACAGGAACGAAGCTTTCTTT
NA,many,TRBV30,TRBJ1-4,CAWSYQGSREEKLFF,TGTGCCTGGAGTTATCAGGGAAGCCGGGAAGAAAAACTGTTTTTT
NA,many,TRBV5-1,TRBJ1-1,CASSPRGDWTEAFF,TGCGCCAGCAGCCCCCGGGGGGATTGGACTGAAGCTTTCTTT
TRBD1,many,TRBV7-3,TRBJ2-6,CASSLGTEISGANVLTF,TGTGCCAGCAGCTTAGGGACAGAGATCTCTGGGGCCAACGTCCTGACTTTC
NA,few,TRBV28,TRBJ2-1,CASSFGNGYNEQFF,TGTGCCAGCAGTTTTGGTAACGGGTACAATGAGCAGTTCTTC
NA,NA,TRBV7-2,TRBJ2-5,CASSTQRSQGETQYF,TGTGCCAGCAGCACCCAGCGGAGTCAGGGGGAGACCCAGTACTTC
NA,once,TRBV9,TRBJ1-4,CASSAEDDSNEKLFF,TGTGCCAGCAGCGCCGAGGACGACAGCAATGAAAAACTGTTTTTT
NA,many,TRBV14,TRBJ2-3,CASSQVGTDTQYF,TGTGCCAGCAGCCAAGTGGGCACAGATACGCAGTATTTT
NA,NA,TRBV12-3/TRBV12-4,TRBJ1-2,CASSSRYRDGGYTF,TGTGCCAGCAGTTCAAGATACAGGGATGGGGGCTACACCTTC
TRBD2,many,TRBV2,TRBJ2-1,CASSVRGGMNEQFF,TGTGCCAGCAGTGTCCGGGGGGGCATGAATGAGCAGTTCTTC
NA,many,TRBV7-2,TRBJ2-1,CASSPPGPIYNEQFF,TGTGCCAGCAGCCCCCCCGGACCCATCTACAATGAGCAGTTCTTC
NA,NA,TRBV28,TRBJ2-5,CASLEGRLETQYF,TGTGCCAGCTTGGAGGGGCGGCTCGAGACCCAGTACTTC
NA,many,TRBV7-2,TRBJ2-1,CASSLSPSEYNEQFF,TGTGCCAGCAGCTTATCGCCTAGCGAGTACAATGAGCAGTTCTTC
TRBD1,many,TRBV6-1,TRBJ1-5,CASSQTGGVNQPQHF,TGTGCCAGCAGTCAGACAGGGGGCGTTAACCAGCCCCAGCATTTT
NA,many,TRBV7-2,TRBJ2-3,CASSMSGTGTDTQYF,TGTGCCAGCAGCATGTCCGGGACGGGCACAGATACGCAGTATTTT
NA,many,TRBV29-1,TRBJ1-2,CSVDGIYRDGYTF,TGCAGCGTTGATGGGATCTACAGGGATGGCTACACCTTC
NA,few,TRBV7-2,TRBJ2-1,CAGSLVAGQGEQFF,TGTGCCGGCAGCTTAGTTGCTGGGCAGGGGGAGCAGTTCTTC
NA,many,TRBV10-3,TRBJ2-3,CAISERDSRGSPSDTQYF,TGTGCCATCAGTGAGCGCGATTCAAGGGGCTCTCCGTCAGATACGCAGTATTTT
NA,NA,TRBV6-1,TRBJ1-2,CASSPFPDRIANYGYTF,TGTGCCAGCAGTCCGTTCCCGGACAGAATAGCTAACTATGGCTACACCTTC
TRBD2,NA,TRBV2,TRBJ2-3,CASARGWETSGETDTQYF,TGTGCCAGCGCGAGGGGATGGGAGACTAGCGGGGAGACAGATACGCAGTATTTT
NA,many,TRBV6-1,TRBJ1-1,CASSRGFSTEAFF,TGTGCCAGCAGCAGGGGCTTTAGCACTGAAGCTTTCTTT
TRBD1,many,TRBV28,TRBJ1-2,CASSGTGGRFGYTF,TGTGCCAGCAGTGGGACAGGGGGTCGTTTTGGCTACACCTTC